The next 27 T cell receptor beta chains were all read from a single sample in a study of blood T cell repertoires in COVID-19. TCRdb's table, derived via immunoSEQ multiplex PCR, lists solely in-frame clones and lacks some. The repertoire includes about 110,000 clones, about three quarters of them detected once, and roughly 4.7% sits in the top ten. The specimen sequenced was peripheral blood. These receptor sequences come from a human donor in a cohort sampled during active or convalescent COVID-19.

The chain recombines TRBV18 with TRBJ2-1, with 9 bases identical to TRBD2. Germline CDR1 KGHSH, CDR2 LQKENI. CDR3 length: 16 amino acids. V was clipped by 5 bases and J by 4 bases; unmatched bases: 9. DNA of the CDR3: TGTGCCAGCTCATCACAGGCCCTAGCGGGGTACAATGAGCAGTTCTTC. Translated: CASSSQALAGYNEQFF.

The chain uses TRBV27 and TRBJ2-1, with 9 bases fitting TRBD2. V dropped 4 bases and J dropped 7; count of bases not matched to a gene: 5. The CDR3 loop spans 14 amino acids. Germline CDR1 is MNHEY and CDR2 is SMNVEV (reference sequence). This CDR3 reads CASSSRGLANEQFF. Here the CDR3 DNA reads TGTGCCAGCAGTTCCCGGGGACTAGCAAATGAGCAGTTCTTC.

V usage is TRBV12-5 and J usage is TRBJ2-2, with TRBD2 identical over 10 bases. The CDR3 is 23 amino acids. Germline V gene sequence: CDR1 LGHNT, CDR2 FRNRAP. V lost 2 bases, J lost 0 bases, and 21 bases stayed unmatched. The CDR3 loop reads CASGLSHRGLAGVPGANTGELFF. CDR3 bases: TGTGCTAGTGGTTTGAGCCATCGTGGCCTAGCGGGGGTCCCCGGCGCGAACACCGGGGAGCTGTTTTTT.

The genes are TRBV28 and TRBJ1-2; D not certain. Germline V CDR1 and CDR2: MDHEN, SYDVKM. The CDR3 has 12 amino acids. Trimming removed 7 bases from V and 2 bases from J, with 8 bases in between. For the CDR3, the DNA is TGTGCCAGCATTGAGGGAAACTATGGCTACACCTTC. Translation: CASIEGNYGYTF.

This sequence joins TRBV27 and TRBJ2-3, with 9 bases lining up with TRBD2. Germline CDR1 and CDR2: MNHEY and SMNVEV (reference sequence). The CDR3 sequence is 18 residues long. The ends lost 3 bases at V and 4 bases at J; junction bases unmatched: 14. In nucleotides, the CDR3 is TGTGCCAGCAGTTTTTGGTGGCTTAGCGGGAGAGGGGCAGATACGCAGTATTTT. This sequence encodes CASSFWWLSGRGADTQYF.

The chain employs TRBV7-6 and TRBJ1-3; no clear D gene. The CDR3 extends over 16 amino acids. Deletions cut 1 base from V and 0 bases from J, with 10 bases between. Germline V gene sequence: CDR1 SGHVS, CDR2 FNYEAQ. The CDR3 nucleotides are TGTGCCAGCAGCTTAGGGGCCCAAAACTCTGGAAACACCATATATTTT. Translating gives CASSLGAQNSGNTIYF.

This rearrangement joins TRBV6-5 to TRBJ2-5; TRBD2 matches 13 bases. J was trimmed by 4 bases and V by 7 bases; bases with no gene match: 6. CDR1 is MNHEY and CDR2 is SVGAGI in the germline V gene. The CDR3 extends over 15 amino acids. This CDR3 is CASTWTSGSRETQYF. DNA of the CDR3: TGTGCCAGCACCTGGACTAGCGGGAGTAGAGAGACCCAGTACTTC.

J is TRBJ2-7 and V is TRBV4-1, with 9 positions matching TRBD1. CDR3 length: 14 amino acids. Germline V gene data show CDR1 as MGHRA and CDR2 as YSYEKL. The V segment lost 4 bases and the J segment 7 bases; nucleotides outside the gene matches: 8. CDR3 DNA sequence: TGCGCCAGCAGCCCCCCGGGGACAGGGATGGAGCAGTACTTC. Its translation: CASSPPGTGMEQYF.

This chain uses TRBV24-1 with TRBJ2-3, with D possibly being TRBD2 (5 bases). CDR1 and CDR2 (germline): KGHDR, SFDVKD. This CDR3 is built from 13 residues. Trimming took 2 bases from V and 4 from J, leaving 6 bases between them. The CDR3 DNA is TGTGCCACCAGTGATTACGGGGCAGATACGCAGTATTTT. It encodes CATSDYGADTQYF.

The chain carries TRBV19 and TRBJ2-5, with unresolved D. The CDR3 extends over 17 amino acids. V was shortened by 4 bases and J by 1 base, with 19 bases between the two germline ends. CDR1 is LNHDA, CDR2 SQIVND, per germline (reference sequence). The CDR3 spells CASSTRVRSRGQETQYF. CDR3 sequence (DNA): TGTGCCAGTAGTACCCGGGTCCGGTCCCGTGGCCAAGAGACCCAGTACTTC.

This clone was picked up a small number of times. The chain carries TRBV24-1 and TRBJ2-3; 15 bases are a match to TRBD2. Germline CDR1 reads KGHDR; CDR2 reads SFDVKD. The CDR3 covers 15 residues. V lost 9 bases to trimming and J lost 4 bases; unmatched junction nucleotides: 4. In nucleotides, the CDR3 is TGTGCCACCGGGGGACTAGCGGGGGGCCCAGATACGCAGTATTTT. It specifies CATGGLAGGPDTQYF.

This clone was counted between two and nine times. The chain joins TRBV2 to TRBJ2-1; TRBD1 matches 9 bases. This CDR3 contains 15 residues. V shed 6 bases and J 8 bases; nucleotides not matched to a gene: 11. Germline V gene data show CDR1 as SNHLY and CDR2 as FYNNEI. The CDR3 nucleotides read TGTGCCAGCAGAACTCAACAGGGGGCTCGATATGAGCAGTTCTTC. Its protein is CASRTQQGARYEQFF.

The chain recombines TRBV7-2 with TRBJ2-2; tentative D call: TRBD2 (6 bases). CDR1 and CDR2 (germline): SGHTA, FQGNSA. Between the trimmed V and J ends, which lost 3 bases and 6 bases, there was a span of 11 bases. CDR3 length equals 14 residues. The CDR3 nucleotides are TGTGCCAGCAGCTTCTTCGGGGGTCCCGGGGAGCTGTTTTTT. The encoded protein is CASSFFGGPGELFF.

The CDR3 loop reads CASSVDRGSYNEQFF. CDR3 nucleotides: TGTGCCAGCAGCGTAGATAGGGGATCCTACAATGAGCAGTTCTTC. The chain has TRBV9 and TRBJ2-1; perhaps TRBD1 as D (5 bases). Trimming removed 0 bases at V and 1 base at J, with 8 bases between. CDR1 is SGDLS, CDR2 YYNGEE, per germline. CDR3 size: 15 residues.

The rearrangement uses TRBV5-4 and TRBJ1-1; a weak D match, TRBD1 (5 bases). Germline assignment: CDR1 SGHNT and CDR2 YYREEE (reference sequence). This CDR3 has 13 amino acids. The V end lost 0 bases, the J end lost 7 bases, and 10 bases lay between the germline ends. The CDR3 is CASSLAGGLEAFF. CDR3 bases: TGTGCCAGCAGCTTGGCGGGGGGTCTTGAAGCTTTCTTT.

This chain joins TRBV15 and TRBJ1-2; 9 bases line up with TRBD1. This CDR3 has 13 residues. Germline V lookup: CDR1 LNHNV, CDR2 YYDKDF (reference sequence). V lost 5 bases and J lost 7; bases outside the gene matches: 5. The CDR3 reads CATSPGTGFGYTF. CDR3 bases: TGTGCCACCAGCCCCGGGACAGGGTTTGGCTACACCTTC.

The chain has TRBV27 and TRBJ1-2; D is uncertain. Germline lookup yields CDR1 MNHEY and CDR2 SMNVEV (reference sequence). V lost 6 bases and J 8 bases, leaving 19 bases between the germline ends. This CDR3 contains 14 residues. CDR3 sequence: CASSRLRVPYGYTF. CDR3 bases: TGTGCCAGCAGCCGCTTACGGGTCCCCTACGGCTACACCTTC.

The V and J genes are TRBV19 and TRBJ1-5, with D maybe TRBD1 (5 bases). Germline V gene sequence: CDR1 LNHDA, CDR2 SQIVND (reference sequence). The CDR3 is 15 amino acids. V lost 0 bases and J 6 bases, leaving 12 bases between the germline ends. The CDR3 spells CASSIDSSGGQPQHF. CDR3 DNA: TGTGCCAGTAGTATAGATTCTAGCGGGGGTCAGCCCCAGCATTTT.

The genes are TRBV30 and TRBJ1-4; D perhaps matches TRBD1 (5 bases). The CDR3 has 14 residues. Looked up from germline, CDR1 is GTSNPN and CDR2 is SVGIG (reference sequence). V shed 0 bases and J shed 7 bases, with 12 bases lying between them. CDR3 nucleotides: TGTGCCTGGAGTGTACGGGGGGGGAGTGAAAAACTGTTTTTT. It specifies CAWSVRGGSEKLFF. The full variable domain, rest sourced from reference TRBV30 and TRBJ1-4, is SQTIHQWPATLVQPVGSPLSLECTVEGTSNPNLYWYRQAAGRGLQLLFYSVGIGQISSEVPQNLSASRPQDRQFILSSKKLLLSDSGFYLCAWSVRGGSEKLFFGSGTQLSVL.

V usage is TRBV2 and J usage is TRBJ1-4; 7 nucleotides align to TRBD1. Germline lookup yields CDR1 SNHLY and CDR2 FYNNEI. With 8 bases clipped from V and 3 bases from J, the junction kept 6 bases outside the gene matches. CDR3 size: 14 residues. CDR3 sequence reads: CASRTGTANEKLFF. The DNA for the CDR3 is TGTGCCAGCCGCACGGGGACAGCTAATGAAAAACTGTTTTTT.

CDR3 residues: CASSQGQGKETQYF. The DNA of the CDR3 is TGCGCCAGCAGCCAGGGACAGGGTAAAGAGACCCAGTACTTC. This rearrangement joins TRBV5-1 to TRBJ2-5; 9 nucleotides match TRBD1. CDR1 and CDR2 from the germline V gene are SGHRS and YFSETQ. The CDR3 contains 14 residues. The V segment lost 4 bases and the J segment 3 bases; nucleotides outside the gene matches: 4.

The CDR3 reads CASSWGTAVTQYF. CDR3 bases: TGTGCCAGCAGCTGGGGGACAGCAGTAACGCAGTACTTC. The chain recombines TRBV5-8 with TRBJ2-7, with 7 bases lining up with TRBD1. J gave up 9 bases and V 3 bases, and 9 bases lay outside the gene matches. Germline lookup yields CDR1 SGHTS and CDR2 YDEGEE. The CDR3 has 13 residues.

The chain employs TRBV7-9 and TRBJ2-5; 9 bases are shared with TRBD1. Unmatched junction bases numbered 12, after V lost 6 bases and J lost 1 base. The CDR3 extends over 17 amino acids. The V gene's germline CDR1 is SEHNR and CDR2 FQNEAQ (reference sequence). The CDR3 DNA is TGTGCCAGCAGACCACGCCGGGACAGGGCTGGCCAAGAGACCCAGTACTTC. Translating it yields CASRPRRDRAGQETQYF. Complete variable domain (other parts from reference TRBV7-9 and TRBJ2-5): DTGVSQNPRHKITKRGQNVTFRCDPISEHNRLYWYRQTLGQGPEFLTYFQNEAQLEKSRLLSDRFSAERPKGSFSTLEIQRTEQGDSAMYLCASRPRRDRAGQETQYFGPGTRLLVL.

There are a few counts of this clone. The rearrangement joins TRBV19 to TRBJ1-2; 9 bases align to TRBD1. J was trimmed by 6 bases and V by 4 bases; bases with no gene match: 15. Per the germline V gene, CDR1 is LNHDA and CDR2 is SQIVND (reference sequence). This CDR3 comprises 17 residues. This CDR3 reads CASSRNPPGQGGDGYTF. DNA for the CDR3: TGTGCCAGTAGTAGGAATCCACCGGGACAGGGAGGAGATGGCTACACCTTC.

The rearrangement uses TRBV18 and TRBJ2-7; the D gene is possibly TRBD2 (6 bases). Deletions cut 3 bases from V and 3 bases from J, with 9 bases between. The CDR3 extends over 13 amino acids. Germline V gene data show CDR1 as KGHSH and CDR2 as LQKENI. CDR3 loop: CASSPPGDYEQYF. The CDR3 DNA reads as TGTGCCAGCTCACCCCCGGGAGACTACGAGCAGTACTTC.

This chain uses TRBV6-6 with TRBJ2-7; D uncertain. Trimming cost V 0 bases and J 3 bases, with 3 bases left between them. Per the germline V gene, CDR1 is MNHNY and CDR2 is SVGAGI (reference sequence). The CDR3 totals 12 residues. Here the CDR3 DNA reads TGTGCCAGCAGTTACTCCAGCTACGAGCAGTACTTC. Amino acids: CASSYSSYEQYF.

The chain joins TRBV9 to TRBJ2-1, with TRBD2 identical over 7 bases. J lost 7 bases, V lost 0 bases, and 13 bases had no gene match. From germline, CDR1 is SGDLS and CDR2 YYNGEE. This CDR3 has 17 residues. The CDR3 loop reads CASSVATSGAFENEQFF. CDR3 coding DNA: TGTGCCAGCAGCGTAGCGACAAGCGGGGCCTTTGAGAATGAGCAGTTCTTC.